Presented here are 24 T cell receptor beta chains from one specimen sequenced in a study of T cells in localized non-small cell lung cancer. The repertoire was sequenced with immunoSEQ multiplex PCR; TCRdb's copy has only in-frame clones and lacks some. The sample contains some 64,000 clones, 81% of which appear only once. The sample in question was PBMCs, obtained before any cancer treatment. These receptors came from a man aged 35-69 years with stage II lung adenocarcinoma.

The chain recombines TRBV7-6 with TRBJ1-3; no firm D call. Germline CDR1 is SGHVS and CDR2 is FNYEAQ. Deletions cut 4 bases from V and 4 bases from J, with 2 bases between. The CDR3 is 11 residues long. The CDR3 sequence is CASSSGNTIYF. CDR3 DNA: TGTGCCAGCAGCTCCGGAAACACCATATATTTT. Full variable domain (outside the CDR3, taken from reference TRBV7-6 and TRBJ1-3): GAGVSQSPRYKVTKRGQDVALRCDPISGHVSLYWYRQALGQGPEFLTYFNYEAQQDKSGLPNDRFSAERPEGSISTLTIQRTEQRDSAMYRCASSSGNTIYFGEGSWLTVV.

The rearrangement links TRBV4-3 to TRBJ1-2, with D possibly being TRBD1 (5 bases). Per germline, CDR1 LGHNA and CDR2 YSLEER. Trimming pared 4 bases from V and 4 bases from J, leaving 19 bases between. CDR3 length equals 16 residues. The DNA for the CDR3 is TGCGCCAGCAGCCGTACCGGGGGAGAGGGTTCCTATGGCTACACCTTC. Translated, it gives CASSRTGGEGSYGYTF.

V usage is TRBV29-1 and J usage is TRBJ2-7; 9 bases fit TRBD2. Germline V lookup: CDR1 SQVTM, CDR2 ANQGSEA. V lost 6 bases to trimming and J lost 3 bases; unmatched junction nucleotides: 6. This CDR3 is built from 13 residues. CDR3 bases: TGCAGCGTAGCCCCGCGGGGGGGCTACGAGCAGTACTTC. Translated: CSVAPRGGYEQYF.

The gene calls are TRBV19 and TRBJ1-3; 7 bases map to TRBD1. Germline assignment: CDR1 LNHDA and CDR2 SQIVND (reference sequence). J was trimmed by 2 bases and V by 4 bases; bases with no gene match: 2. This CDR3 contains 14 residues. The CDR3 sequence: CASSRQGAGNTIYF. The CDR3 coding sequence is TGTGCCAGTAGTAGGCAGGGGGCTGGAAACACCATATATTTT. The full variable domain, in which reference TRBV19 and TRBJ1-3 provide the parts outside the CDR3, is DGGITQSPKYLFRKEGQNVTLSCEQNLNHDAMYWYRQDPGQGLRLIYYSQIVNDFQKGDIAEGYSVSREKKESFPLTVTSAQKNPTAFYLCASSRQGAGNTIYFGEGSWLTVV.

The rearrangement uses TRBV4-1 and TRBJ2-7; 7 nucleotides agree with TRBD2. The CDR3 loop spans 16 amino acids. Germline V gene sequence: CDR1 MGHRA, CDR2 YSYEKL. The V gene end was trimmed by 1 base and the J gene end by 1 base; junction bases not matched to a gene: 7. Here the CDR3 reads CASSQAAAGVSYEQYF. In DNA, the CDR3 is TGCGCCAGCAGCCAAGCGGCCGCGGGGGTTTCCTACGAGCAGTACTTC.

This rearrangement joins TRBV7-2 to TRBJ1-2, with D possibly TRBD1 on 5 matching bases. Germline V gene lookup returns CDR1 SGHTA and CDR2 FQGNSA. CDR3 length: 14 amino acids. V was clipped by 2 bases and J by 6 bases, with 13 bases between them. The CDR3 sequence is CASSLRVQENGYTF. CDR3 DNA: TGTGCCAGCAGCTTACGGGTACAGGAGAATGGCTACACCTTC.

This chain connects TRBV30 to TRBJ1-4, with D unresolved. Germline assignment: CDR1 GTSNPN and CDR2 SVGIG (reference sequence). The CDR3 consists of 12 residues. Trimming cost V 5 bases and J 4 bases, with 8 bases left between them. The CDR3 is CAWAGINEKLFF. DNA for the CDR3: TGTGCCTGGGCAGGTATTAATGAAAAACTGTTTTTT.

This clone was detected only once. The V call is TRBV2, the J call TRBJ2-5; TRBD2 might be the D (6 bases). The tail of the sequence fits TRBJ2-7 better, so the J call may be wrong. The germline V gene encodes CDR1 SNHLY and CDR2 FYNNEI. The CDR3 spans 13 residues. CDR3 DNA: TGTGCCAGCATGAGCGGGCCCAGAACCGAGCAGTACTTC. It encodes CASMSGPRTEQYF.

The chain links TRBV7-9 to TRBJ1-5; 8 bases agree with TRBD1. This CDR3 is 13 amino acids long. CDR1 is SEHNR and CDR2 is FQNEAQ in the germline V gene (reference sequence). Trimming took 5 bases from V and 6 from J; bases not matched to a gene: 3. DNA for the CDR3: TGTGCCAGCAGCATGGACAGGGTTCAGCCCCAGCATTTT. It encodes CASSMDRVQPQHF.

The chain recombines TRBV11-3 with TRBJ1-5; D is unclear. The CDR3 is 12 amino acids. Trimming removed 3 bases from V and 7 bases from J, with 7 bases in between. CDR1 and CDR2 from the germline V gene are SGHNT and YENEEA. The CDR3 reads CASSLNGQPQHF. Written as DNA, the CDR3 is TGTGCCAGCAGCTTGAATGGGCAGCCCCAGCATTTT.

This chain uses TRBV7-9 with TRBJ2-2; 8 nucleotides agree with TRBD1. Germline CDR1 and CDR2: SEHNR and FQNEAQ (reference sequence). The CDR3 loop spans 18 amino acids. J was trimmed by 2 bases and V by 6 bases; bases with no gene match: 14. The CDR3 region has the DNA TGTGCCAGCAGTCTTAGGGCCCCAGACAGGGGTAACACCGGGGAGCTGTTTTTT. This codes for CASSLRAPDRGNTGELFF.

The V and J genes are TRBV6-4 and TRBJ1-1; D call uncertain. Germline assignment: CDR1 MRHNA and CDR2 SNTAGT. The CDR3 is 13 residues long. V lost 2 bases, J lost 1 base, and 5 bases lay in between. DNA for the CDR3: TGTGCCAGCAGTGACCGAGAGAACACTGAAGCTTTCTTT. Translation gives CASSDRENTEAFF.

V usage is TRBV10-3 and J usage is TRBJ1-3; perhaps TRBD1 as D (5 bases). This CDR3 spans 19 amino acids. Germline CDR1 and CDR2: ENHRY and SYGVKD. V lost 0 bases to trimming and J lost 4 bases, with 22 bases between them. CDR3 DNA sequence: TGTGCCATCAGTGAGTCGAAATATATCTCCCGGGACGGGGGAAACACCATATATTTT. Translation gives CAISESKYISRDGGNTIYF.

The chain uses TRBV2 and TRBJ1-2; possibly TRBD1 for D (6 bases). CDR3 length equals 14 residues. V was trimmed by 11 bases and J by 3 bases, leaving 19 bases between them. Per the germline V gene, CDR1 is SNHLY and CDR2 is FYNNEI. CDR3 amino acids: CAGKDLQGYYGYTF. CDR3 DNA sequence: TGTGCCGGGAAGGATCTACAGGGATACTATGGCTACACCTTC. Variable domain in full (rest from reference TRBV2 and TRBJ1-2): EPEVTQTPSHQVTQMGQEVILRCVPISNHLYFYWYRQILGQKVEFLVSFYNNEISEKSEIFDDQFSVERPDGSNFTLKIRSTKLEDSAMYFCAGKDLQGYYGYTFGSGTRLTVV.

As concerns this clone: A read error may account for a junction end that differs from germline. This sequence joins TRBV5-1 and TRBJ2-1; TRBD1 might be the D (5 bases). This CDR3 has 13 residues. Germline CDR1 is SGHRS and CDR2 is YFSETQ. For the CDR3, the DNA is TGTGCCAGCAGCTTGGGCAGGGTCGCTGAGCAGTTCTTC. Its translation is CASSLGRVAEQFF. The full variable domain, with the rest looked up from reference TRBV5-1 and TRBJ2-1, is KAGVTQTPRYLIKTRGQQVTLSCSPISGHRSVSWYQQTPGQGLQFLFEYFSETQRNKGNFPGRFSGRQFSNSRSEMNVSTLELGDSALYLCASSLGRVAEQFFGPGTRLTVL.

The rearrangement uses TRBV19 and TRBJ1-1, with a possible D match to TRBD1 (6 bases). V was shortened by 3 bases and J by 6 bases, with 14 bases between the two germline ends. In germline, CDR1 is LNHDA, CDR2 SQIVND (reference sequence). This CDR3 is 14 amino acids long. The CDR3 DNA is TGTGCCAGTAGTATCACACAGGGAAGCGCTGAAGCTTTCTTT. Translating gives CASSITQGSAEAFF. The entire variable domain, with the rest obtained from reference TRBV19 and TRBJ1-1, is as follows: DGGITQSPKYLFRKEGQNVTLSCEQNLNHDAMYWYRQDPGQGLRLIYYSQIVNDFQKGDIAEGYSVSREKKESFPLTVTSAQKNPTAFYLCASSITQGSAEAFFGQGTRLTVV.

This clone was counted once. The V gene is TRBV10-3, the J gene TRBJ2-1; D call uncertain. This CDR3 comprises 13 residues. Between the trimmed V and J ends, which lost 8 bases and 3 bases, there was a span of 11 bases. CDR1 and CDR2 (germline): ENHRY, SYGVKD. CDR3 loop: CAIGRVGYNEQFF. In nucleotides, the CDR3 is TGTGCCATCGGTAGGGTGGGCTACAATGAGCAGTTCTTC.

The V call is TRBV25-1, the J call TRBJ2-5; D ambiguous. V was pared by 1 base and J by 2 bases, with 11 bases between. This CDR3 is 15 amino acids long. Looked up from germline, CDR1 is MGHDK and CDR2 is SYGVNS. CDR3 DNA: TGTGCCAGCAGTGAATCAACCCTCGAGCAAGAGACCCAGTACTTC. It is translated as CASSESTLEQETQYF.

The DNA of the CDR3 is TGTGCCAGCAGCTTAGAGGGTTCGACTCGCGGGGAGCTGTTTTTT. This encodes CASSLEGSTRGELFF. This rearrangement joins TRBV11-2 to TRBJ2-2; D unresolved. This CDR3 region has 15 residues. Between the trimmed V and J ends, which lost 0 bases and 7 bases, there was a span of 12 bases. Germline V gene lookup returns CDR1 SGHAT and CDR2 FQNNGV.

The chain recombines TRBV29-1 with TRBJ2-7; D gene unclear. V lost 3 bases and J 3 bases, leaving 15 bases between the germline ends. The V gene's germline CDR1 is SQVTM and CDR2 ANQGSEA. This CDR3 region has 14 residues. CDR3 bases: TGCAGCGTTGACGGGCAGGTAAAAGGCTACGAGCAGTACTTC. Encoded protein: CSVDGQVKGYEQYF.

The chain recombines TRBV5-4 with TRBJ2-1; 12 bases are shared with TRBD2. From germline, CDR1 is SGHNT and CDR2 YYREEE (reference sequence). This CDR3 has 18 residues. Germline trimming cut 0 bases from V and 1 base from J; bases unmatched to any gene: 5. The CDR3 DNA reads TGTGCCAGCAGCTTGGCCCTAGCGGGAGGGCAGTCCTACAATGAGCAGTTCTTC. Protein product: CASSLALAGGQSYNEQFF.

This chain links TRBV2 with TRBJ2-7; tentatively, D is TRBD2 (5 bases). V was clipped by 1 base and J by 0 bases, with 10 bases between them. CDR1 is SNHLY, CDR2 FYNNEI, per germline. The CDR3 extends over 15 amino acids. For the CDR3, the DNA is TGTGCCAGCAGTGAAGGGGCGGGCTACTCCTACGAGCAGTACTTC. It translates to CASSEGAGYSYEQYF.

As DNA, the CDR3 is TGTGCCAGCAGCAAAGTGGACAGGTCCCGGGGCTCCTACGAGCAGTACTTC. Amino acids: CASSKVDRSRGSYEQYF. V gene TRBV21-1 combines with J gene TRBJ2-7; the D call of TRBD1 is as the table states it, not checked on the DNA. TRBV21-1 constitutes a pseudogene. The CDR3 covers 17 residues.

This rearrangement joins TRBV5-1 to TRBJ1-2; TRBD1 might be the D (6 bases). V was cut by 4 bases and J by 8 bases, with 18 bases left in between. The CDR3 consists of 14 residues. CDR1 and CDR2 from the germline V gene are SGHRS and YFSETQ. CDR3 region: CASSRTGLDGGYTF. Here the CDR3 DNA reads TGCGCCAGCAGCCGAACAGGGCTCGACGGCGGCTACACCTTC.